Listed below are T cell receptor beta chains from one sample, sequenced in a study of a mutant IDH1 vaccine in newly diagnosed glioma. TCRdb's copy holds only in-frame clones and misses some; the assay was immunoSEQ multiplex PCR. Of approximately 54,000 clones listed, 80% to 90% are singletons. Specimen: PBMCs, collected from a glioma patient treated with radiotherapy, temozolomide or both. The origin of the receptors is a young man with glioma. The CDR3 runs from the conserved cysteine through the conserved F or W. Each record gives: clone size, J gene, CDR3 length, D gene, V gene, CDR3 DNA, CDR3 protein. The D gene is left open where the match is weak. Part of the rows lack a size; the others show once, few, many or a class for expanded clones.

clone_size: .
j_call: TRBJ2-7
cdr3_length: 16
d_call: .
v_call: TRBV25-1
cdr3_nt: TGTGCCAGCAGTGATCACCAGAGCGGAAATTCCTACGAGCAGTACTTC
cdr3_aa: CASSDHQSGNSYEQYF

clone_size: .
j_call: TRBJ2-3
cdr3_length: 12
d_call: .
v_call: TRBV11-1
cdr3_nt: TGTGCCAGCAGCTACCGCACAGATACGCAGTATTTT
cdr3_aa: CASSYRTDTQYF

clone_size: once
j_call: TRBJ1-2
cdr3_length: 14
d_call: TRBD1
v_call: TRBV27
cdr3_nt: TGTGCCAGCAGTTCAAACAGGGGAATGGATGGCTACACCTTC
cdr3_aa: CASSSNRGMDGYTF

clone_size: .
j_call: TRBJ1-5
cdr3_length: 12
d_call: .
v_call: TRBV5-8
cdr3_nt: TGTGCCAGCAGCCCCGGATGGCAGCCCCAGCATTTT
cdr3_aa: CASSPGWQPQHF

clone_size: .
j_call: TRBJ2-2
cdr3_length: 16
d_call: .
v_call: TRBV14
cdr3_nt: TGTGCCAGCAGCTTCGTCGCACGCCGGGACACCGGGGAGCTGTTTTTT
cdr3_aa: CASSFVARRDTGELFF

clone_size: .
j_call: TRBJ1-2
cdr3_length: 14
d_call: TRBD1
v_call: TRBV7-9
cdr3_nt: TGTGCCAGCAGCGGCGACCAGGGGGCGAGCGGCTACACCTTC
cdr3_aa: CASSGDQGASGYTF

clone_size: .
j_call: TRBJ1-2
cdr3_length: 14
d_call: TRBD1
v_call: TRBV6-1
cdr3_nt: TGTGCCAGCAGGGCACAGGGGCTCGGCTATGGCTACACCTTC
cdr3_aa: CASRAQGLGYGYTF

clone_size: .
j_call: TRBJ2-5
cdr3_length: 14
d_call: TRBD1
v_call: TRBV2
cdr3_nt: TGTGCCAGCAAAGAAAGGACAGGGAGGGAGACCCAGTACTTC
cdr3_aa: CASKERTGRETQYF

clone_size: .
j_call: TRBJ2-6
cdr3_length: 13
d_call: .
v_call: TRBV9
cdr3_nt: TGTGCCAGCAGAGCCTCTGGGGCCAACGTCCTGACTTTC
cdr3_aa: CASRASGANVLTF

clone_size: .
j_call: TRBJ1-1
cdr3_length: 14
d_call: .
v_call: TRBV30
cdr3_nt: TGTGCCTGGAGGAGGGTAGTGTTGAACACTGAAGCTTTCTTT
cdr3_aa: CAWRRVVLNTEAFF

clone_size: .
j_call: TRBJ1-6
cdr3_length: 16
d_call: .
v_call: TRBV6-6
cdr3_nt: TGTGCCAGCAGTTCATCAGGGGTATCCTATAATTCACCCCTCCACTTT
cdr3_aa: CASSSSGVSYNSPLHF

clone_size: .
j_call: TRBJ2-6
cdr3_length: 13
d_call: .
v_call: TRBV7-9
cdr3_nt: TGTGCCAGCAGCTCTGTTCGAGACAACGTCCTGACTTTC
cdr3_aa: CASSSVRDNVLTF

clone_size: .
j_call: TRBJ1-2
cdr3_length: 16
d_call: TRBD1
v_call: TRBV25-1
cdr3_nt: TGTGCCAGCAGTTGGACAGGGGGCGCGATCTTCCATGGCTACACCTTC
cdr3_aa: CASSWTGGAIFHGYTF

clone_size: once
j_call: TRBJ2-1
cdr3_length: 13
d_call: .
v_call: TRBV30
cdr3_nt: TGTGCCTGGAGTGTAGGTCCCGGCAATGAGCAGTTCTTC
cdr3_aa: CAWSVGPGNEQFF

clone_size: .
j_call: TRBJ1-1
cdr3_length: 16
d_call: .
v_call: TRBV7-2
cdr3_nt: TGTGCCAGCAGCTTAGCGGGGGGCGCGATGAACACTGAAGCTTTCTTT
cdr3_aa: CASSLAGGAMNTEAFF

clone_size: .
j_call: TRBJ1-1
cdr3_length: 15
d_call: .
v_call: TRBV19
cdr3_nt: TGTGCCAGTAGTATAGTTGGGGGACTGAACACTGAAGCTTTCTTT
cdr3_aa: CASSIVGGLNTEAFF

clone_size: once
j_call: TRBJ1-1
cdr3_length: 13
d_call: .
v_call: TRBV11-3
cdr3_nt: TGTGCCAGCAGCTTAACGGAGGACACTGAAGCTTTCTTT
cdr3_aa: CASSLTEDTEAFF

clone_size: .
j_call: TRBJ1-1
cdr3_length: 13
d_call: .
v_call: TRBV19
cdr3_nt: TGTGCCAGTAGCGGGCCAAATTCGGGTGAAGCTTTCTTT
cdr3_aa: CASSGPNSGEAFF

clone_size: .
j_call: TRBJ1-1
cdr3_length: 11
d_call: .
v_call: TRBV9
cdr3_nt: TGTGCCAGCAGCAAGAACACTGAAGCTTTCTTT
cdr3_aa: CASSKNTEAFF

clone_size: .
j_call: TRBJ1-1
cdr3_length: 13
d_call: .
v_call: TRBV5-5
cdr3_nt: TGCGCCAGCAGCCAAGAAGCGGAGGCTGAAGCTTTCTTT
cdr3_aa: CASSQEAEAEAFF

clone_size: few
j_call: TRBJ2-2
cdr3_length: 14
d_call: .
v_call: TRBV7-9
cdr3_nt: TGTGCCAGCAGCCCGCGTGCAAACACCGGGGAGCTGTTTTTT
cdr3_aa: CASSPRANTGELFF

clone_size: .
j_call: TRBJ2-1
cdr3_length: 13
d_call: .
v_call: TRBV6-5
cdr3_nt: TGTGCCAGCAGTTACTCACGGGGGCGAGAGCAGTTCTTC
cdr3_aa: CASSYSRGREQFF

clone_size: .
j_call: TRBJ1-5
cdr3_length: 15
d_call: .
v_call: TRBV28
cdr3_nt: TGTGCCAGCAGTTTAACATCCTCGGCAAATCAGCCCCAGCATTTT
cdr3_aa: CASSLTSSANQPQHF

clone_size: .
j_call: TRBJ2-3
cdr3_length: 15
d_call: .
v_call: TRBV2
cdr3_nt: TGTGCCAGCAGTGTGGGAGTTCCGAACACAGATACGCAGTATTTT
cdr3_aa: CASSVGVPNTDTQYF

clone_size: .
j_call: TRBJ1-1
cdr3_length: 15
d_call: .
v_call: TRBV28
cdr3_nt: TGTGCCAGCAGCCCGCGGGTCGGGGCAAACACTGAAGCTTTCTTT
cdr3_aa: CASSPRVGANTEAFF

clone_size: .
j_call: TRBJ1-1
cdr3_length: 14
d_call: .
v_call: TRBV5-1
cdr3_nt: TGCGCCAGCAGCTTCGGCCAGGGAGGTATCGAAGCTTTCTTT
cdr3_aa: CASSFGQGGIEAFF

clone_size: .
j_call: TRBJ1-5
cdr3_length: 16
d_call: .
v_call: TRBV7-2
cdr3_nt: TGTGCCAGCAGCTTAAGGGGATCCTTGCTAAATCAGCCCCAGCATTTT
cdr3_aa: CASSLRGSLLNQPQHF

clone_size: .
j_call: TRBJ2-7
cdr3_length: 13
d_call: .
v_call: TRBV4-1
cdr3_nt: TGCGCCAGCAGCCAAGCCAGAGCCTACGAGCAGTACTTC
cdr3_aa: CASSQARAYEQYF

clone_size: .
j_call: TRBJ2-6
cdr3_length: 14
d_call: .
v_call: TRBV27
cdr3_nt: TGTGCCAGCAGTTTGGGAACCGGGGCCAACGTCCTGACTTTC
cdr3_aa: CASSLGTGANVLTF

clone_size: once
j_call: TRBJ2-7
cdr3_length: 14
d_call: .
v_call: TRBV5-1
cdr3_nt: TGCGCCAGCAGCTTGTCAAGCGGCTCCTACGAGCAGTACTTC
cdr3_aa: CASSLSSGSYEQYF

clone_size: .
j_call: TRBJ2-7
cdr3_length: 12
d_call: .
v_call: TRBV7-9
cdr3_nt: TGTGCCAGCAGCGGAGACACTTACGAGCAGTACTTC
cdr3_aa: CASSGDTYEQYF

clone_size: .
j_call: TRBJ1-2
cdr3_length: 12
d_call: .
v_call: TRBV2
cdr3_nt: TGTGCCAGCAGGGGACATCAGGGTGGCTACACCTTC
cdr3_aa: CASRGHQGGYTF

clone_size: .
j_call: TRBJ1-2
cdr3_length: 12
d_call: TRBD1
v_call: TRBV5-4
cdr3_nt: TGTGCCAGCAGCCCGACAGGGTATGGCTACACCTTC
cdr3_aa: CASSPTGYGYTF

clone_size: .
j_call: TRBJ1-1
cdr3_length: 14
d_call: .
v_call: TRBV6-5
cdr3_nt: TGTGCCAGCAGTTACTCCCCGGGAGACCCAAGAGCTTTCTTT
cdr3_aa: CASSYSPGDPRAFF

clone_size: .
j_call: TRBJ1-1
cdr3_length: 15
d_call: .
v_call: TRBV6-5
cdr3_nt: TGTGCCAGCAGACACCACCGTCTCATGAACACTGAAGCTTTCTTT
cdr3_aa: CASRHHRLMNTEAFF

clone_size: .
j_call: TRBJ2-7
cdr3_length: 16
d_call: .
v_call: TRBV4-2
cdr3_nt: TGTGCCAGCAGCCAAGATGCGTGGGACCTTACCTACGAGCAGTACTTC
cdr3_aa: CASSQDAWDLTYEQYF

clone_size: .
j_call: TRBJ1-2
cdr3_length: 16
d_call: .
v_call: TRBV7-2
cdr3_nt: TGTGCCAGCAGCCCCGACTGGGCTCGGACTAACTATGGCTACACCTTC
cdr3_aa: CASSPDWARTNYGYTF

clone_size: .
j_call: TRBJ1-5
cdr3_length: 12
d_call: .
v_call: TRBV5-8
cdr3_nt: TGTGCCAGCAGCCTCGGGACCGACTCCCAGCATTTT
cdr3_aa: CASSLGTDSQHF

clone_size: .
j_call: TRBJ2-3
cdr3_length: 15
d_call: TRBD2
v_call: TRBV2
cdr3_nt: TGTGCCAGCAACCAGGCGGCGGGGGGGGAAGATACGCAGTATTTT
cdr3_aa: CASNQAAGGEDTQYF

clone_size: few
j_call: TRBJ2-7
cdr3_length: 19
d_call: TRBD2
v_call: TRBV27
cdr3_nt: TGTGCCAGCAGCCCAATCTCTAGCGGGAGGGCTGAAGGAAACGACGAGCAGTACTTC
cdr3_aa: CASSPISSGRAEGNDEQYF

clone_size: few
j_call: TRBJ1-1
cdr3_length: 16
d_call: .
v_call: TRBV27
cdr3_nt: TGTGCCAGCAGTTTACTGTTCTCGGCCATGAACACTGAAGCTTTCTTT
cdr3_aa: CASSLLFSAMNTEAFF

clone_size: .
j_call: TRBJ2-7
cdr3_length: 14
d_call: .
v_call: TRBV5-1
cdr3_nt: TGCGCCAGCAGCTTGGCAGGGACAACAGGCGAGCAGTACTTC
cdr3_aa: CASSLAGTTGEQYF

clone_size: .
j_call: TRBJ2-3
cdr3_length: 16
d_call: TRBD2
v_call: TRBV4-3
cdr3_nt: TGCGCCAGCAGCCGGGGAGGGAGCCGAAACACAGATACGCAGTATTTT
cdr3_aa: CASSRGGSRNTDTQYF

clone_size: .
j_call: TRBJ2-1
cdr3_length: 16
d_call: TRBD2
v_call: TRBV29-1
cdr3_nt: TGCAGCGTTGATATTCCTAGCGGGAGGGCTCGGAATGAGCAGTTCTTC
cdr3_aa: CSVDIPSGRARNEQFF

clone_size: .
j_call: TRBJ1-2
cdr3_length: 14
d_call: .
v_call: TRBV6-6
cdr3_nt: TGTGCCAGCAGCTCTCGGGGGACTAACTATGGCTACACCTTC
cdr3_aa: CASSSRGTNYGYTF

clone_size: .
j_call: TRBJ2-3
cdr3_length: 15
d_call: TRBD2
v_call: TRBV2
cdr3_nt: TGTGCCAGCAGTGAAGCGTTACTAGCGGGAGATACGCAGTATTTT
cdr3_aa: CASSEALLAGDTQYF

clone_size: .
j_call: TRBJ1-5
cdr3_length: 14
d_call: .
v_call: TRBV13
cdr3_nt: TGTGCCAGCAGCCAAACAGGCCCCAATCAGCCCCAGCATTTT
cdr3_aa: CASSQTGPNQPQHF

clone_size: .
j_call: TRBJ1-1
cdr3_length: 16
d_call: TRBD1
v_call: TRBV6-5
cdr3_nt: TGTGCCAGCAGTTTTTCGCCAGGGGGGGGGAACACTGAAGCTTTCTTT
cdr3_aa: CASSFSPGGGNTEAFF

clone_size: .
j_call: TRBJ2-7
cdr3_length: 13
d_call: TRBD2
v_call: TRBV30
cdr3_nt: TGTGCCTGGAGTCTTAGCGGGCTGGAGGAGCAGTACTTC
cdr3_aa: CAWSLSGLEEQYF

clone_size: .
j_call: TRBJ1-1
cdr3_length: 12
d_call: .
v_call: TRBV7-2
cdr3_nt: TGTGCCAGCAGCCCGGGGGGGCAGAGAGCTTTCTTT
cdr3_aa: CASSPGGQRAFF

clone_size: .
j_call: TRBJ1-2
cdr3_length: 16
d_call: .
v_call: TRBV4-3
cdr3_nt: TGCGCCAGCAGCCAAGTAAGGGACGGTAGTAGATATGGCTACACCTTC
cdr3_aa: CASSQVRDGSRYGYTF

clone_size: .
j_call: TRBJ2-3
cdr3_length: 15
d_call: TRBD2
v_call: TRBV29-1
cdr3_nt: TGCAGCGTTGAATCGCTAGCGGGTTTCACAGATACGCAGTATTTT
cdr3_aa: CSVESLAGFTDTQYF

clone_size: few
j_call: TRBJ1-2
cdr3_length: 14
d_call: .
v_call: TRBV7-9
cdr3_nt: TGTGCCAGCAGCGCTACATCCCTGTTAGATGGCTACACCTTC
cdr3_aa: CASSATSLLDGYTF

clone_size: .
j_call: TRBJ1-4
cdr3_length: 14
d_call: TRBD1
v_call: TRBV6-5
cdr3_nt: TGTGCCAGCAGTCGGACAGGGGGAAATGAAAAACTGTTTTTT
cdr3_aa: CASSRTGGNEKLFF

clone_size: once
j_call: TRBJ1-6
cdr3_length: 13
d_call: TRBD1
v_call: TRBV6-5
cdr3_nt: TGTGCCAGCAGACAGGGGGCGGATACACCCCTCCACTTT
cdr3_aa: CASRQGADTPLHF

clone_size: few
j_call: TRBJ1-2
cdr3_length: 12
d_call: .
v_call: TRBV19
cdr3_nt: TGTGCCAGTACTGGGGGTAACTATGGCTACACCTTC
cdr3_aa: CASTGGNYGYTF

clone_size: .
j_call: TRBJ2-7
cdr3_length: 13
d_call: .
v_call: TRBV6-5
cdr3_nt: TGTGCCAGCAGCCGGGACCAAGGCTACGAGCAGTACTTC
cdr3_aa: CASSRDQGYEQYF

clone_size: .
j_call: TRBJ1-5
cdr3_length: 15
d_call: .
v_call: TRBV18
cdr3_nt: TGTGCCAGCTCACCACGAGGGACGGCTAATCAGCCCCAGCATTTT
cdr3_aa: CASSPRGTANQPQHF

clone_size: .
j_call: TRBJ1-2
cdr3_length: 15
d_call: .
v_call: TRBV6-5
cdr3_nt: TGTGCCAGCATCCCCAGTACCGGGACTTACTATGGCTACACCTTC
cdr3_aa: CASIPSTGTYYGYTF

clone_size: .
j_call: TRBJ1-1
cdr3_length: 14
d_call: .
v_call: TRBV30
cdr3_nt: TGTGCCTGGAGTGTAGCGACAGGCCCCGCTGAAGCTTTCTTT
cdr3_aa: CAWSVATGPAEAFF